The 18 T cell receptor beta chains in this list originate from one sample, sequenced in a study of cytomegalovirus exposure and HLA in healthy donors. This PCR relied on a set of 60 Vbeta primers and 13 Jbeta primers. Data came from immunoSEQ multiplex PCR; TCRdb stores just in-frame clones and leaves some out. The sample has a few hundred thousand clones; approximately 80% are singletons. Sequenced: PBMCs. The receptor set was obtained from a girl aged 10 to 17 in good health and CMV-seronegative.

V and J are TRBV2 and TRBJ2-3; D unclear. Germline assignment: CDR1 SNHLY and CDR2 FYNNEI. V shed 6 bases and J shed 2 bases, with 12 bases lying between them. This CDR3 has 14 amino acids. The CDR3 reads CASRRRPHTDTQYF. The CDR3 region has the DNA TGTGCCAGCAGGCGCAGGCCCCACACAGATACGCAGTATTTT.

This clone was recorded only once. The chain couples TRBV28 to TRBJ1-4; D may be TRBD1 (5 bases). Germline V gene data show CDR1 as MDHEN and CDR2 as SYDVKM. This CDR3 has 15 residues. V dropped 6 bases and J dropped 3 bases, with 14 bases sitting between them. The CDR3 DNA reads TGTGCCAGCAGGCCCAGGGATTTTGCTAATGAAAAACTGTTTTTT. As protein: CASRPRDFANEKLFF. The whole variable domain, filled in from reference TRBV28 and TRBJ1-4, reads DVKVTQSSRYLVKRTGEKVFLECVQDMDHENMFWYRQDPGLGLRLIYFSYDVKMKEKGDIPEGYSVSREKKERFSLILESASTNQTSMYLCASRPRDFANEKLFFGSGTQLSVL.

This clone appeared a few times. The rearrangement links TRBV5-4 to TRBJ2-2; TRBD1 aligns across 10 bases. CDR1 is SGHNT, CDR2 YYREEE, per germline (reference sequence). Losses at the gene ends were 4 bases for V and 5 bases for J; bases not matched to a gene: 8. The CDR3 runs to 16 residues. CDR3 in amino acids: CASSRRQGASTGELFF. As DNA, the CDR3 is TGTGCCAGCAGCCGGCGACAGGGGGCGAGTACCGGGGAGCTGTTTTTT.

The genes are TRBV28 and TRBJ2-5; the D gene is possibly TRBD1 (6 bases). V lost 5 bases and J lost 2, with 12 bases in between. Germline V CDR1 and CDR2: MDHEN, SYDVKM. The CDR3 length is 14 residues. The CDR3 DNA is TGTGCCAGCAGTCCACAGGACAGACAAGAGACCCAGTACTTC. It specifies CASSPQDRQETQYF.

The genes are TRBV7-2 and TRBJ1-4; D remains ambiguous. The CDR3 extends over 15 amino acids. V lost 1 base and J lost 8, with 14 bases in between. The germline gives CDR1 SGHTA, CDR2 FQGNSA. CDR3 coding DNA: TGTGCCAGCAGCTTAGAGAGCCAGGAATTGGAAAAACTGTTTTTT. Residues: CASSLESQELEKLFF.

The CDR3 spells CASSLLGRGEQYF. In nucleotides, the CDR3 is TGTGCCAGCAGCTTACTGGGGAGGGGGGAGCAGTACTTC. The V and J genes are TRBV7-8 and TRBJ2-7; tentatively, D is TRBD2 (7 bases). Trimming removed 2 bases at V and 7 bases at J, with 12 bases between. Germline V gene lookup returns CDR1 SGHVS and CDR2 FQNEAQ. This CDR3 comprises 13 residues.

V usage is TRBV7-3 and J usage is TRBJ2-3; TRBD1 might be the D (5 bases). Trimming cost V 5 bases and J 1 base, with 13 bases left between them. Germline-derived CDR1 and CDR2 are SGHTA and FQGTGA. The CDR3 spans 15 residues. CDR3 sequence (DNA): TGTGCCAGCAGCCATGGCGCAGGGCGCACAGATACGCAGTATTTT. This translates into CASSHGAGRTDTQYF. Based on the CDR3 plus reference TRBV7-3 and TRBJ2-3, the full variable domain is GAGVSQTPSNKVTEKGKYVELRCDPISGHTALYWYRQSLGQGPEFLIYFQGTGAADDSGLPNDRFFAVRPEGSVSTLKIQRTERGDSAVYLCASSHGAGRTDTQYFGPGTRLTVL.

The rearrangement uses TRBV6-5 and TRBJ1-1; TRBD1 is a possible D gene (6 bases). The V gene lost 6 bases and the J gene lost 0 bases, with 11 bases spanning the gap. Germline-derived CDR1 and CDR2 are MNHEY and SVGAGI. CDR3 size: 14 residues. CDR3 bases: TGTGCCAGCAGAATACAGGGATTGAACACTGAAGCTTTCTTT. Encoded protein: CASRIQGLNTEAFF.

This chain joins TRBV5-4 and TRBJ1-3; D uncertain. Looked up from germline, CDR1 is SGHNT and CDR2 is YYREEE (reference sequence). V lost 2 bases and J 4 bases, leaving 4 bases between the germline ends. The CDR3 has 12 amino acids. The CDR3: CASSFSGNTIYF. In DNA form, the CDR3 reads TGTGCCAGCAGCTTTAGCGGAAACACCATATATTTT.

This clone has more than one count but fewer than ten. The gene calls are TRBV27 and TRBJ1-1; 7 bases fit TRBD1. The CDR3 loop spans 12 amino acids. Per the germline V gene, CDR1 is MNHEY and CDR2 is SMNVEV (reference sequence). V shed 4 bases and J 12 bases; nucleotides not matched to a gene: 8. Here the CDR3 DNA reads TGTGCCAGCAGTTCCGGGACAGCGGATTCTTTCTTT. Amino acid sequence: CASSSGTADSFF.

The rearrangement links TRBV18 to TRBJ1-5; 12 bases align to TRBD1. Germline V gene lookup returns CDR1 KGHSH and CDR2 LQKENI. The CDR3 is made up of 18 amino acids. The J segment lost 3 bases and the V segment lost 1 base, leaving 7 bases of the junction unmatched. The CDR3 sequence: CASSPLSGTGGLNQPQHF. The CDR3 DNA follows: TGTGCCAGCTCACCACTTTCCGGGACAGGGGGCCTCAATCAGCCCCAGCATTTT.

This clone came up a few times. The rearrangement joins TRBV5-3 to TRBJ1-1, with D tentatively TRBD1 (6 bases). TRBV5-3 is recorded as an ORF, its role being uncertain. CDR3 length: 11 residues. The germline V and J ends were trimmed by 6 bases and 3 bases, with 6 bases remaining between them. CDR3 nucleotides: TGTGCCAGAAAGGGGGACACTGAAGCTTTCTTT. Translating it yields CARKGDTEAFF.

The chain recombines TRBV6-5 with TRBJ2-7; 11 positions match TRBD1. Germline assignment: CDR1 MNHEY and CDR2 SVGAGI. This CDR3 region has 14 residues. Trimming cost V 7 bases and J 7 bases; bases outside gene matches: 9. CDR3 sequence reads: CASNKGQGASEQYF. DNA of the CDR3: TGTGCCAGCAATAAAGGACAGGGGGCTAGTGAGCAGTACTTC.

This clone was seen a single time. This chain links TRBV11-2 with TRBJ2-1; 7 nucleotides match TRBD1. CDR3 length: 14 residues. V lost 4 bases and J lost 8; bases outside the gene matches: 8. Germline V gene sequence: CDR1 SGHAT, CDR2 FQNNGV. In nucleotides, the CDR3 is TGTGCCAGCAGCTATCGCAGGGGGACCGATGAGCAGTTCTTC. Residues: CASSYRRGTDEQFF.

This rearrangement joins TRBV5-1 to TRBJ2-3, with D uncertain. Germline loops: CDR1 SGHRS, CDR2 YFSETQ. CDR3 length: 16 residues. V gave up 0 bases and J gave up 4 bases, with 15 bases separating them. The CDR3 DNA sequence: TGCGCCAGCAGCTTGGTGCCAGGCACGACGCCAGATACGCAGTATTTT. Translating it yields CASSLVPGTTPDTQYF.

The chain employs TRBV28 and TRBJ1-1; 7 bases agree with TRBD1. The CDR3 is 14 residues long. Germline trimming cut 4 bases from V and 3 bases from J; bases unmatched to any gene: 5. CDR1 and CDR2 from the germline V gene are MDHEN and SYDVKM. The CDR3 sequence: CASSYQTGYTEAFF. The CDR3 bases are TGTGCCAGCAGTTACCAGACAGGGTACACTGAAGCTTTCTTT. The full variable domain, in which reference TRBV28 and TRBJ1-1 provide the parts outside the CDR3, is DVKVTQSSRYLVKRTGEKVFLECVQDMDHENMFWYRQDPGLGLRLIYFSYDVKMKEKGDIPEGYSVSREKKERFSLILESASTNQTSMYLCASSYQTGYTEAFFGQGTRLTVV.

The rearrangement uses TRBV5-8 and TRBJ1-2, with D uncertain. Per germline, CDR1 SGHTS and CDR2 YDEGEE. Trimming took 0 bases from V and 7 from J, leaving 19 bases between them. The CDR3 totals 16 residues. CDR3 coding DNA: TGTGCCAGCAGCTTGGACATAAGACTACTGCTCGCTGGCTACACCTTC. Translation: CASSLDIRLLLAGYTF.

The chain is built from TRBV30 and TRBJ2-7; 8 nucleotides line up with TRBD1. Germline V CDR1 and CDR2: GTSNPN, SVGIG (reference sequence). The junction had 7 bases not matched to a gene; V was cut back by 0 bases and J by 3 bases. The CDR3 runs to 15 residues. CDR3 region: CAWSVNTGGSYEQYF. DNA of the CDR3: TGTGCCTGGAGTGTAAATACAGGGGGTAGCTACGAGCAGTACTTC.